This TCR beta chain was observed in a study of T cell responses to AZD1222 COVID-19 vaccine. Data came from immunoSEQ multiplex PCR; TCRdb stores just in-frame clones and leaves some out. Among 140,000 to 150,000 clones listed, around 90% were seen once. The CDR3 covers 16 residues. CDR1 KGHDR and CDR2 SFDVKD come from the germline V gene. V gave up 3 bases and J gave up 4 bases; unmatched junction bases: 8. This TCR derives from an adult in good health. The chain links TRBV24-1 to TRBJ2-1, with 7 bases aligning to TRBD1. The sequences come from peripheral blood, collected on day 0 of AZD1222 vaccination. The CDR3 coding sequence is TGTGCCACCAGTGATGTTGACAGGGCCCAGTACAATGAGCAGTTCTTC. Translating it yields CATSDVDRAQYNEQFF.